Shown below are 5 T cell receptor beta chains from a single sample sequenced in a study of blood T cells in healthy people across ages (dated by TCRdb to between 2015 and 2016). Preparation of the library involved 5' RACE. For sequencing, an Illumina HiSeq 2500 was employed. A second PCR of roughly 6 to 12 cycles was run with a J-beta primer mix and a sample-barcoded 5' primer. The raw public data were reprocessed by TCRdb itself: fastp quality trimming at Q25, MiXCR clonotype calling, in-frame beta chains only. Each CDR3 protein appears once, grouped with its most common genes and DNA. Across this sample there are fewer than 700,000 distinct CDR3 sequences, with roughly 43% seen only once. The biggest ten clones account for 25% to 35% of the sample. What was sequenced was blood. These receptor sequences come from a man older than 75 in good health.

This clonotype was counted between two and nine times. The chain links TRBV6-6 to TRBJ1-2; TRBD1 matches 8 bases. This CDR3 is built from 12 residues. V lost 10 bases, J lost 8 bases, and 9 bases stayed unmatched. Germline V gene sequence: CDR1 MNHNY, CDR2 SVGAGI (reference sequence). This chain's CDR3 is CATDRGLNGYTF. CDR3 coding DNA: TGTGCCACCGACAGGGGACTCAACGGCTACACCTTC.

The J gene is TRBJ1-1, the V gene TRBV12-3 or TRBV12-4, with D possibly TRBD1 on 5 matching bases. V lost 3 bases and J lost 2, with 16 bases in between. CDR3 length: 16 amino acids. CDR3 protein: CASSFNGRGRNTEAFF. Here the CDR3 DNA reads TGTGCCAGCAGTTTCAATGGACGGGGGAGAAACACTGAAGCTTTCTTT.

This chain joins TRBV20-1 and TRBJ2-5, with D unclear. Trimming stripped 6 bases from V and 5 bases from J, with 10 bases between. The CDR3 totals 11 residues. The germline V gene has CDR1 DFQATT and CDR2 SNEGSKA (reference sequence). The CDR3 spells CSAPLGETQYF. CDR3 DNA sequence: TGCAGTGCCCCCCTAGGGGAGACCCAGTACTTC.

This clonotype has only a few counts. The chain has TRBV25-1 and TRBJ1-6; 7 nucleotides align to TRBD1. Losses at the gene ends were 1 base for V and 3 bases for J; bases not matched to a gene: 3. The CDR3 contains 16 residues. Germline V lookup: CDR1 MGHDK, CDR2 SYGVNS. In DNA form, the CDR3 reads TGTGCCAGCAGTGAATCTTGGGACAGCTATAATTCACCCCTCCACTTT. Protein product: CASSESWDSYNSPLHF.

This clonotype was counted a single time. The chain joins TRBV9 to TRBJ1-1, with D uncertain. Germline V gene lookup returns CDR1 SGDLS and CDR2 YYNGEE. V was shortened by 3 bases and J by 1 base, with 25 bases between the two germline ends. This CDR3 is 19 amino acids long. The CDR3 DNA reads TGTGCCAGCAGCGCCCCGGGCGCCCTGGGCCCCTTTTCGAACACTGAAGCTTTCTTT. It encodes CASSAPGALGPFSNTEAFF.